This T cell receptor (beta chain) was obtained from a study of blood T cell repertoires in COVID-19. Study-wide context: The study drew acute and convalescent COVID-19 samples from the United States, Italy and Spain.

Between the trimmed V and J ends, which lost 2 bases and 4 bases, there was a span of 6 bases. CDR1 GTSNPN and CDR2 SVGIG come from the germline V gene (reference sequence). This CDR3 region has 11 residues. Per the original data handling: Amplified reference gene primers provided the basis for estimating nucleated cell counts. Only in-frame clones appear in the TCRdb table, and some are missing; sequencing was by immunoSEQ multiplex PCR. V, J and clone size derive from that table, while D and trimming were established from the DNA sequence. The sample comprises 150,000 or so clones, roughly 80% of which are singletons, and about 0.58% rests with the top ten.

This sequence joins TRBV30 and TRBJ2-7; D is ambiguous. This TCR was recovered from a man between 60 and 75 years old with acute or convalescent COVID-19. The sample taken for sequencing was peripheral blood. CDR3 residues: CAWSLTYEQYF. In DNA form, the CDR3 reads TGTGCCTGGAGTTTGACATACGAGCAGTACTTC.